What follows describes a single T cell receptor beta chain. This sample was included in a study of blood T cell repertoires in COVID-19. Background on the study: COVID-19 samples, acute and convalescent, were from the United States, Italy and Spain. Nucleic acid was either cDNA or gDNA, and it came from T cells, B-cell-depleted T cells, or PBMCs.

V lost 2 bases to trimming and J lost 0 bases, with 4 bases between them. The germline V gene encodes CDR1 MDHEN and CDR2 SYDVKM. The CDR3 is 13 amino acids. Under the authors' procedure: Amplification of reference gene primers was used by the study to estimate nucleated cell counts. Clones were read by immunoSEQ multiplex PCR, and TCRdb kept only the in-frame ones, dropping some. V and J calls plus clone size are reproduced from that table; the DNA served to infer D and trimming. The table has tens of thousands of clones, under 85% seen once. The chain carries TRBV28 and TRBJ1-1; D not resolved. The TCR sequence derives from a human donor in a cohort sampled during active COVID-19. The sample consisted of peripheral blood. The CDR3 loop reads CASSLDMNTEAFF. The CDR3, as DNA: TGTGCCAGCAGTTTAGACATGAACACTGAAGCTTTCTTT.